This T cell receptor beta chain was recorded in a study of tumor-infiltrating lymphocytes in primary liver carcinoma. Trimming left V 1 base short and J 1 base short, with 8 bases between. The CDR3 is 14 amino acids. CDR1 and CDR2 from the germline V gene are SGHNT and YYREEE (reference sequence). The study extracted blood RNA from unsorted whole blood and also extracted germline DNA. Using a constant-region primer together with ProtoScript II reverse transcriptase, TCR beta cDNA was made from around 500 ng of total RNA. Researchers made the TCR beta libraries by running three nested multiplex PCR rounds with slightly modified ARM-PCR. It was with TRBV1-TRBV30 forward primers and a C-beta reverse primer that the first two PCR rounds were run, at roughly 11 cycles each. A single record per CDR3 protein comes from TCRdb applying MiXCR to the multiplex PCR reads. The repertoire holds 250,000 to 400,000 distinct CDR3 sequences, about 62% seen once, with around 9.5% in the top ten.

The sequenced sample consisted of peripheral blood. The chain links TRBV5-4 to TRBJ1-1; no clear D. This sequence originates from a man in his forties with primary liver carcinoma and hepatitis B virus infection. CDR3 protein: CASSLWQTNTEAFF. CDR3 bases: TGTGCCAGCAGCTTGTGGCAGACGAACACTGAAGCTTTCTTT.